This is a list of T cell receptor beta chains from one sample in a study of blood T cell repertoires in COVID-19. The table came from immunoSEQ multiplex PCR; TCRdb's copy has only in-frame clones and leaves some out. The sample has 40,000 to 60,000 clones; more than 70% are singletons. The sample comprised peripheral blood. The source of these receptors is a woman in her fifties or sixties with acute or convalescent COVID-19. The CDR3 runs from the conserved cysteine through the conserved F or W. Fields, in order: CDR3 DNA, CDR3 protein, D gene, J gene, clone size, V gene. The D gene is left open where the match is weak. Clone size appears in some rows only: once, few, many, or a class for an expanded clone.

TGCGCCAGCAGCCAAGGCGGGGGCAGGGGCAACACTGAAGCTTTCTTT CASSQGGGRGNTEAFF - TRBJ1-1 - TRBV4-1
TGTGCCAGTAGGCAGGGGCTCACAGATACGCAGTATTTT CASRQGLTDTQYF - TRBJ2-3 - TRBV19
TGCGCCAGCAGCTTGGTCGGGGGAGTCACCGGGGAGCTGTTTTTT CASSLVGGVTGELFF - TRBJ2-2 - TRBV5-1
TGTGCCAGCAGCTTCAGCGGGGCCTACAATGAGCAGTTCTTC CASSFSGAYNEQFF TRBD2 TRBJ2-1 - TRBV7-9
TGCAGCGCCCCTGGACTAGCGGGAGTTTTAGAGACCCAGTACTTC CSAPGLAGVLETQYF TRBD2 TRBJ2-5 - TRBV29-1
TGTGCCAGTAGTATGAATAGCAATAGCAATCAGCCCCAGCATTTT CASSMNSNSNQPQHF - TRBJ1-5 - TRBV19
TGTGCCAGCAGCTCCCGGGACAGGTCCTACGAGCAGTACTTC CASSSRDRSYEQYF TRBD1 TRBJ2-7 - TRBV7-9
TGTGCCAGCAGTTTACGAGGGCGTGAGCAGTTCTTC CASSLRGREQFF - TRBJ2-1 - TRBV12-3/TRBV12-4
TGTGCCAGCAGTCATGGGACAGAGGGAGAGACCCAGTACTTC CASSHGTEGETQYF TRBD1 TRBJ2-5 - TRBV6-2/TRBV6-3
TGTGCCAGCAGCGTGACAGGGCTCTCAGATACGCAGTATTTT CASSVTGLSDTQYF TRBD1 TRBJ2-3 - TRBV9
TGTGCCAGCAGCTTGGTACAGGAGACCCAGTACTTC CASSLVQETQYF - TRBJ2-5 - TRBV5-8
TGCGCCAGCAGCCAAGAGCCCCTGGGGCATACGCAGTATTTT CASSQEPLGHTQYF - TRBJ2-3 once TRBV4-1
TGTGCCAGCAGCCAAGAGTGGCAGGGCGGTACTGGAAACACCATATATTTT CASSQEWQGGTGNTIYF - TRBJ1-3 once TRBV4-2
TGTGCCAGCAGGGAGACCTATGGCTACACCTTC CASRETYGYTF - TRBJ1-2 - TRBV7-2
TGTGCCAGCAGTTTCGGTCTTGAGCAGTTCTTC CASSFGLEQFF - TRBJ2-1 - TRBV12-3/TRBV12-4
TGCGCCAGCAGCCAAGTCGGGGTCGGCGCAGATACGCAGTATTTT CASSQVGVGADTQYF - TRBJ2-3 - TRBV4-1
TGTGCCTGGAGTGCGATTACTAGCGGGGCCGCCGAGCAGTACTTC CAWSAITSGAAEQYF TRBD2 TRBJ2-7 - TRBV30
TGTGCCAGCAGCTTGCCCTCTATGTACGAGCAGTACTTC CASSLPSMYEQYF - TRBJ2-7 - TRBV7-9
TGTGCCAGCAGCTTAGGAGGGGCGGGGAGCTATGGCTACACCTTC CASSLGGAGSYGYTF - TRBJ1-2 - TRBV7-2
TGTGCCAGCAGCCGTGGGGCCCCCAAAAACATTCAGTACTTC CASSRGAPKNIQYF - TRBJ2-4 few TRBV2
TGTGCCAGCAGCTCTAGCCGGGCCGGGGAGCTGTTTTTT CASSSSRAGELFF - TRBJ2-2 - TRBV9
TGCGCCAGCAGATACGGGACTAGCGGGGGCACAGATACGCAGTATTTT CASRYGTSGGTDTQYF TRBD2 TRBJ2-3 - TRBV5-1
TGTGCCAGCAGCTGGACAGAAGGCACTGAAGCTTTCTTT CASSWTEGTEAFF - TRBJ1-1 - TRBV5-8
TGTGCCAGTAGTACTCCCGACAGGGCGGGCGGCTACACCTTC CASSTPDRAGGYTF TRBD1 TRBJ1-2 - TRBV19
TGCGCCAGCAGCTTGGCGGGGACGAACACCGGGGAGCTGTTTTTT CASSLAGTNTGELFF - TRBJ2-2 - TRBV5-1
TGTGCCAGTAGGGCACTAGCGGGGGGGCCGGACGGGGAGCTGTTTTTT CASRALAGGPDGELFF TRBD2 TRBJ2-2 - TRBV19
TGTGCCAGCAGCCCTCCCCTCCGCTTC CASSPPLRF - TRBJ1-2 - TRBV12-3/TRBV12-4
TGTGCCAGCAGCTTTGAGCGGGATAGCTCCTACGAGCAGTACTTC CASSFERDSSYEQYF TRBD2 TRBJ2-7 - TRBV5-5
TGTGCCAGCAGCTCGGGACAGGGCAACTATGGCTACACCTTC CASSSGQGNYGYTF TRBD1 TRBJ1-2 - TRBV5-4
TGCAGCGCGCTTAAGGGACAGGGGAACACTGAAGCTTTCTTT CSALKGQGNTEAFF TRBD1 TRBJ1-1 once TRBV29-1
TGTGCCAGCAGCTGGGCTAGCGGGAAAGAGACCCAGTACTTC CASSWASGKETQYF TRBD2 TRBJ2-5 - TRBV5-4
TGTGCCAGCAGCTTGGGACTAGCGGGAATGTACGATACGCAGTATTTT CASSLGLAGMYDTQYF TRBD2 TRBJ2-3 - TRBV7-8
TGTGCCAGCAGTCACCTCCGGGAGGACACTGAAGCTTTCTTT CASSHLREDTEAFF - TRBJ1-1 - TRBV6-5
TGCGCCACCTCTTTGGGCCCGGGGGAGAACACTGAAGCTTTCTTT CATSLGPGENTEAFF - TRBJ1-1 - TRBV5-1
TGTGCCACCCGCCCCCAAGCGGGAGGGAACACCGGGGAGCTGTTTTTT CATRPQAGGNTGELFF TRBD2 TRBJ2-2 - TRBV7-2
TGTGCCAGCAGCATTTCGGAGGGCTATGGCTACACCTTC CASSISEGYGYTF - TRBJ1-2 - TRBV7-2
TGTGCCAGCAGCTTAGGCGCCCGGGGGACTGAAGCTTTCTTT CASSLGARGTEAFF - TRBJ1-1 - TRBV7-9
TGTGCCAGTAATCAAAGAGGGAACACTGAAGCTTTCTTT CASNQRGNTEAFF - TRBJ1-1 - TRBV19
TGTGCCAGCTCACCCCAGACAGGGGGGAACACTGAAGCTTTCTTT CASSPQTGGNTEAFF TRBD1 TRBJ1-1 few TRBV18
TGCAGTGCTCCCGCCAGGCCTGAAGCTTTCTTT CSAPARPEAFF - TRBJ1-1 - TRBV20-1
TGTGCCAGCAGCTTAACGGGCAGGGGAAATGGCTACACCTTC CASSLTGRGNGYTF - TRBJ1-2 - TRBV11-2
TGTGCCAGCAGCTCCTCTTGGACTAGTCTTTCTAGGAATGAGCAGTTCTTC CASSSSWTSLSRNEQFF TRBD2 TRBJ2-1 - TRBV5-5
TGTGCCAGCAGCTTAGATATGCACAGGGGTAACATTCAGTACTTC CASSLDMHRGNIQYF TRBD1 TRBJ2-4 - TRBV11-2
TGCGCCAGCAGCCAAGTCCTAGGGGCGAGAGTACAAGAGACCCAGTACTTC CASSQVLGARVQETQYF - TRBJ2-5 - TRBV4-1
TGCAGCGTCCGCCACAGGGGCGGCGGGGAGACCCAGTACTTC CSVRHRGGGETQYF TRBD1 TRBJ2-5 - TRBV29-1
TGTGCCAGCAGACGGGACAGGGGTGGGACTGAAGCTTTTTTT CASRRDRGGTEAFF TRBD1 TRBJ1-1 once TRBV6-5
TGTGCCAGCAGTTTCTGGGACAGGGGTAATGAAGGCACCTTC CASSFWDRGNEGTF TRBD1 TRBJ1-2 - TRBV6-2/TRBV6-3
TGCGCCAGCAGCCCGTCCAGGACAGCCAACAATGAGCAGTTCTTC CASSPSRTANNEQFF - TRBJ2-1 - TRBV5-1
TGTGCCAGCAGTGAGGGACAGGGAGGAGGGGAGACCCAGTACTTC CASSEGQGGGETQYF TRBD1 TRBJ2-5 - TRBV6-2/TRBV6-3
TGCGCCAGCAGTCAACCCCCCCCTCGGGTTACTCGGGGCTACACCTTC CASSQPPPRVTRGYTF - TRBJ1-2 once TRBV23-1
TGTGCCAGCAGCTTAGGTACTGGCGGGGGCTACAATGAGCAGTTCTTC CASSLGTGGGYNEQFF TRBD2 TRBJ2-1 - TRBV7-8
TGTGCCGCCGCGGGACGTTCCCAAGAGACCCAGTACTTC CAAAGRSQETQYF - TRBJ2-5 - TRBV3-1/TRBV3-2
TGTGCCAGCAGCTTAATGGGGGGCTCTGGAAACACCATATATTTT CASSLMGGSGNTIYF - TRBJ1-3 - TRBV7-3